The rows below give T cell receptor beta chains drawn from one sample of a study of blood T cells in healthy people across ages. TCRdb re-derived calls from the 5' RACE reads in MiXCR, one entry per CDR3 protein. The table shows about 1.4 million distinct CDR3 sequences, with roughly 60% occurring only once. The sequencing input was blood. The receptors originated from a man aged 18 to 30 in good health. The CDR3 runs from the conserved cysteine through the conserved F or W. Each record gives: clone size, J gene, V gene, CDR3 length, D gene, CDR3 protein, CDR3 DNA. A D gene is named only where the DNA matches it firmly. Rows may omit the clone size; those that give it use once, few, many or a size class.

size: -
J: TRBJ2-5
V: TRBV6-2/TRBV6-3
length: 16
D: -
CDR3: CASKVDGGGPRETQYF
DNA: TGTGCCAGCAAAGTCGACGGTGGGGGCCCCAGAGAGACCCAGTACTTC

size: -
J: TRBJ2-1
V: TRBV5-1
length: 13
D: -
CDR3: CASSLGWDNEQFF
DNA: TGTGCCAGCAGCTTAGGATGGGACAATGAGCAGTTCTTC

size: -
J: TRBJ2-7
V: TRBV29-1
length: 13
D: -
CDR3: CSVGAVNPYEQYF
DNA: TGCAGCGTTGGGGCAGTGAACCCCTACGAGCAGTACTTC

size: -
J: TRBJ1-5
V: TRBV6-2/TRBV6-3
length: 12
D: -
CDR3: CASSRFNQPQHF
DNA: TGTGCCAGCAGCCGTTTCAATCAGCCCCAGCATTTT

size: -
J: TRBJ2-1
V: TRBV6-5
length: 11
D: TRBD1
CDR3: CASSQGTGQFF
DNA: TGTGCCAGCAGTCAGGGGACAGGGCAGTTCTTC

size: -
J: TRBJ2-5
V: TRBV25-1
length: 15
D: TRBD2
CDR3: CASSDKTSVFETQYF
DNA: TGTGCCAGCAGTGATAAGACTAGCGTATTTGAGACCCAGTACTTC

size: -
J: TRBJ2-7
V: TRBV27
length: 14
D: TRBD1
CDR3: CASSSGQGWNEQYF
DNA: TGTGCCAGCAGTTCTGGACAGGGTTGGAACGAGCAGTACTTC

size: -
J: TRBJ2-5
V: TRBV7-9
length: 15
D: TRBD1
CDR3: CASSRTGDVQETQYF
DNA: TGTGCCAGCAGCCGGACAGGGGATGTCCAAGAGACCCAGTACTTC

size: -
J: TRBJ2-3
V: TRBV20-1
length: 14
D: -
CDR3: CSALGYTSTDTQYF
DNA: TGCAGTGCCCTGGGCTACACTAGCACAGATACGCAGTATTTT

size: -
J: TRBJ2-7
V: TRBV20-1
length: 13
D: -
CDR3: CSARERHPWVQYF
DNA: TGCAGTGCTAGGGAAAGACATCCGTGGGTGCAGTACTTC

size: -
J: TRBJ2-7
V: TRBV28
length: 12
D: -
CDR3: CASSQSFHEQYF
DNA: TGTGCCAGCAGTCAATCGTTCCACGAGCAGTACTTC

size: once
J: TRBJ2-3
V: TRBV4-3
length: 15
D: -
CDR3: CASSQIFTKLDTQYF
DNA: TGCGCCAGCAGCCAAATCTTCACTAAGTTAGATACGCAGTATTTT

size: -
J: TRBJ2-5
V: TRBV7-6
length: 15
D: TRBD1
CDR3: CASSTSTGARETQYF
DNA: TGTGCCAGCAGCACATCAACAGGGGCTAGGGAGACCCAGTACTTC

size: -
J: TRBJ2-2
V: TRBV7-9
length: 14
D: -
CDR3: CASSPPNLYGELFF
DNA: TGTGCCAGCAGCCCACCCAACCTTTACGGGGAGCTGTTTTTT

size: once
J: TRBJ2-1
V: TRBV10-3
length: 16
D: -
CDR3: CAISDFPDHRSETQFF
DNA: TGTGCCATCAGTGACTTTCCGGACCACAGGTCAGAGACCCAGTTCTTC

size: -
J: TRBJ1-4
V: TRBV20-1
length: 11
D: -
CDR3: CSQGVNEKLFF
DNA: TGCAGCCAGGGTGTTAATGAAAAACTGTTTTTT

size: -
J: TRBJ1-5
V: TRBV28
length: 13
D: -
CDR3: CASRTASNQPQHF
DNA: TGTGCCAGCAGGACAGCCAGCAATCAGCCCCAGCATTTT

size: many
J: TRBJ2-1
V: TRBV29-1
length: 13
D: -
CDR3: CSVDRLGSNEQFF
DNA: TGCAGCGTTGACCGTCTGGGGTCCAATGAGCAGTTCTTC

size: -
J: TRBJ2-7
V: TRBV5-1
length: 11
D: -
CDR3: CASSLGGALYF
DNA: TGCGCCAGCAGCTTGGGGGGGGCGCTGTACTTC

size: few
J: TRBJ1-2
V: TRBV6-5
length: 14
D: -
CDR3: CASKAQLANYGYTF
DNA: TGTGCCAGCAAAGCACAGTTAGCTAACTATGGCTACACCTTC

size: few
J: TRBJ2-6
V: TRBV14
length: 16
D: -
CDR3: CASSRQSGSGANVLTF
DNA: TGTGCCAGCAGCCGGCAATCAGGCTCTGGGGCCAACGTCCTGACTTTC

size: few
J: TRBJ2-1
V: TRBV4-1
length: 14
D: -
CDR3: CASSPYRGGNEQFF
DNA: TGCGCCAGCAGCCCTTACCGAGGGGGCAATGAGCAGTTCTTC

size: few
J: TRBJ2-3
V: TRBV5-1
length: 17
D: TRBD2
CDR3: CASSPGGPRGGMHTQYF
DNA: TGCGCCAGCAGCCCTGGAGGACCGCGGGGGGGCATGCATACGCAGTATTTT

size: -
J: TRBJ1-5
V: TRBV7-8
length: 15
D: TRBD1
CDR3: CASSFTGGRHQPQHF
DNA: TGTGCCAGCAGCTTCACAGGGGGGAGACATCAGCCCCAGCATTTT

size: once
J: TRBJ2-4
V: TRBV14
length: 16
D: -
CDR3: CASSHDTNQPKNIQYF
DNA: TGTGCCAGCAGCCATGACACCAACCAGCCCAAAAACATTCAGTACTTC

size: -
J: TRBJ1-5
V: TRBV7-2
length: 12
D: -
CDR3: CASSIEFQPQHF
DNA: TGTGCCAGCAGCATCGAATTTCAGCCCCAGCATTTT

size: once
J: TRBJ1-3
V: TRBV7-9
length: 16
D: -
CDR3: CASSLEQGYSGNTIYF
DNA: TGTGCCAGCAGCCTGGAACAGGGATACTCTGGAAACACCATATATTTT

size: -
J: TRBJ2-1
V: TRBV15
length: 14
D: TRBD2
CDR3: CATKSAGGPHEQFF
DNA: TGTGCCACCAAATCCGCGGGAGGTCCACATGAGCAGTTCTTC

size: -
J: TRBJ2-5
V: TRBV30
length: 12
D: -
CDR3: CAWSGIVETQYF
DNA: TGTGCCTGGAGTGGAATAGTGGAGACCCAGTACTTC

size: -
J: TRBJ2-4
V: TRBV18
length: 20
D: -
CDR3: CASSPKGPGRPWGSKNIQYF
DNA: TGTGCCAGCTCACCAAAAGGCCCAGGCAGGCCTTGGGGGAGCAAAAACATTCAGTACTTC

size: once
J: TRBJ1-1
V: TRBV20-1
length: 11
D: -
CDR3: CSARERTAAFF
DNA: TGCAGTGCTCGGGAGCGGACAGCGGCTTTCTTT

size: -
J: TRBJ2-3
V: TRBV20-1
length: 14
D: -
CDR3: CSASPTRDTDTQYF
DNA: TGCAGTGCTAGCCCTACGAGAGACACAGATACGCAGTATTTT

size: few
J: TRBJ2-1
V: TRBV20-1
length: 14
D: TRBD1
CDR3: CSADRGLSYNEQFF
DNA: TGCAGTGCTGACAGGGGATTATCCTACAATGAGCAGTTCTTC

size: few
J: TRBJ2-7
V: TRBV4-1
length: 16
D: TRBD2
CDR3: CASRPVGAGGPYEQYF
DNA: TGCGCCAGCAGACCGGTCGGAGCGGGGGGGCCCTACGAGCAGTACTTC

size: -
J: TRBJ2-3
V: TRBV18
length: 14
D: -
CDR3: CASSQGADGDTQYF
DNA: TGTGCCAGCTCGCAGGGCGCAGATGGAGATACGCAGTATTTT